In its sample, the clone carrying this T cell receptor (beta chain) was seen a few times. Antigen unknown. This sample was included in a study of shared clonotypes between healthy human individuals. Study observations and caveats: Non-shared clonotypes had lower generation probabilities than those shared by all four donors.

Clones were read by immunoSEQ multiplex PCR, and TCRdb kept only the in-frame ones, dropping some. The sample shows about 1 million clones, about three quarters of them seen only once. The CDR3 runs to 17 residues. Germline CDR1 and CDR2: MGHRA and YSYEKL. With V trimmed by 3 bases and J by 5 bases, 12 bases remained unmatched. This sequence originates from a young man in good health. The chain is built from TRBV4-1 and TRBJ2-3; 9 bases are a match to TRBD2. Material for sequencing was memory CD4+ T cells sorted from blood. Sample subset: CD45RA-negative fraction. CDR3 DNA: TGCGCCAGCAGCCATGGGGTCGGCGGGGGGGCAAGAGATACGCAGTATTTT. This gives the protein CASSHGVGGGARDTQYF.